The T cell receptor beta chain described here comes from a study (dated by TCRdb to between 2014 and 2017). At the level of the whole study: The study tested whether tumor-infiltrating Tregs in breast cancer are recruited from blood Tregs or converted in situ from other CD4+ T cell subsets. Findings and caveats that apply to the study as a whole: Tumor memory CD4+ T cell TCR gene usage clustered with blood and lymph node memory CD4+ cells and lymph node naive CD4+ cells. The greatest overlap of tumor-infiltrating Treg TCR alpha and beta sequences was observed with tumor naive CD4+ T cells, followed by blood naive CD4+ T cells. The validation in the larger cohort was limited to a single TCR beta V-J rearrangement instead of whole repertoires.

Tregs were isolated as CD4+CD25+CD127-/low cells. Tregs, naive and memory CD4+ T cells from tumor, blood and ipsilateral draining lymph nodes of five breast cancer patients underwent full-length TCR alpha and beta sequencing. Tumor tissue, along with lymph nodes from ipsilateral axillary dissection, was perfused with PBS, minced, and then digested using collagenase I and hyaluronidase. Ficoll density gradient centrifugation was used to isolate mononuclear cells from either lymph nodes or roughly 50 ml of peripheral blood. FACS confirmed that the sorted cell populations were more than 90% pure. The germline V gene encodes CDR1 KGHSH and CDR2 LQKENI. From the cysteine through the phenylalanine, the CDR3 covers 15 amino acids. Only CDR3 DNA is held: 45 bases, read in frame from base 1. V gives up 3 bases and J gives up 0 bases, and the segment between their germline ends measures 10 bases. This clonotype was found a few times. Its recognized antigen is unknown. No clone much larger than this one lies a single base away; base qualities are absent.

Amplification of full-length TCR variable regions was done by 5' RACE PCR using constant-region reverse primers, and this step was followed by semi-nested PCR with Nested Universal Primer A. Using the ReliaPrep RNA Cell Miniprep System, total RNA was extracted, and the SMARTer RACE 5'/3' Kit was then used to reverse transcribe the RNA into 5'RACE-ready cDNA. Multiplex adaptors were used to barcode full-length TCR alpha and beta libraries, and the barcoded libraries were sequenced on an Illumina MiSeq. Concerning the study's data processing: Sequencing data were pooled across the five patients for each of nine subset-tissue groups and compared by unsupervised clustering of TCR gene usage. The Morisita-Horn index was used to calculate repertoire similarity, with shared sequences weighted according to their contribution to each repertoire. TCRdb reprocessing: public reads trimmed at Q25 with fastp, clones called with MiXCR, in-frame beta chains kept. Entries are consolidated by CDR3 protein sequence, retaining the most common genes and DNA. TCRdb assigned the V and J calls; the authors' analysis was not used. The sample has tens of thousands of distinct CDR3 sequences on record, around a fifth of them singletons. The ten top clones hold over 3.5% of the sample.

The receptor was isolated from a female donor with breast cancer. Material for sequencing was Tregs sorted from a lymph node. Here the chain combines TRBV18 and TRBJ2-3, with an unclear D gene assignment. The nucleotides are TGTGCCAGCTCACCCTACGGACCCAGCACAGATACGCAGTATTTT. It codes for CASSPYGPSTDTQYF.